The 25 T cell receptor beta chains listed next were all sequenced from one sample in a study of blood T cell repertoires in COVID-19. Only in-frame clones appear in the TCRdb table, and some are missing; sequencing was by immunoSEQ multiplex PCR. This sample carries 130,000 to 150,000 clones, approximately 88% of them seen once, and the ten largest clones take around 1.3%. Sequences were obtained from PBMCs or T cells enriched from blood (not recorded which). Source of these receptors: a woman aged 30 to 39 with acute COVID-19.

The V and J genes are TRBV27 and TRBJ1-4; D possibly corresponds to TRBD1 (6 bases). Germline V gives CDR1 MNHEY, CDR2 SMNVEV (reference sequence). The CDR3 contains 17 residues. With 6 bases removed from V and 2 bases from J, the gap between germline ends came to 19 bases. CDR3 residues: CASRQDSYRATNEKLFF. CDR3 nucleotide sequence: TGTGCCAGCAGACAAGACTCGTACAGGGCGACTAATGAAAAACTGTTTTTT.

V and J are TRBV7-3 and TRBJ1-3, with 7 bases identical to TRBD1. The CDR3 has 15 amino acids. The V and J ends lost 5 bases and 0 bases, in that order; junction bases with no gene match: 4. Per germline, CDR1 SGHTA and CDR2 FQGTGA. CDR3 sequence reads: CASSRDSYSGNTIYF. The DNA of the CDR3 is TGTGCCAGCAGCCGGGACAGCTACTCTGGAAACACCATATATTTT.

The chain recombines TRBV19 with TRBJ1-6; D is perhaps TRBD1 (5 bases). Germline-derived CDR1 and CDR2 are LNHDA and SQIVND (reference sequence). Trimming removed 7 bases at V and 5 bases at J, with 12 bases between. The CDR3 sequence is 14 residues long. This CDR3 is CASIGGTNNSPLHF. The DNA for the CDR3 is TGTGCCAGTATCGGCGGGACGAATAATTCACCCCTCCACTTT.

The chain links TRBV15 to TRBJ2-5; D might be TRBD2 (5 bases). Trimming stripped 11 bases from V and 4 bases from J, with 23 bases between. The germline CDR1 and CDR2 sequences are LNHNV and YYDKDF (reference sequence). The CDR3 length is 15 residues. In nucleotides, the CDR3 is TGTGCCGCCGCCCCAGGTTCCGGGGATTCAGAGACCCAGTACTTC. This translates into CAAAPGSGDSETQYF. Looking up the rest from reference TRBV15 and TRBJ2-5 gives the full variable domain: DAMVIQNPRYQVTQFGKPVTLSCSQTLNHNVMYWYQQKSSQAPKLLFHYYDKDFNNEADTPDNFQSRRPNTSFCFLDIRSPGLGDTAMYLCAAAPGSGDSETQYFGPGTRLLVL.

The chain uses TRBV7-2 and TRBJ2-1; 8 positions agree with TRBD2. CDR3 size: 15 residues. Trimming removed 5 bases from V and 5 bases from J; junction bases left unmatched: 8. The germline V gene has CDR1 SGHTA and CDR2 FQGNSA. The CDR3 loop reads CASSLSTGGNNEQFF. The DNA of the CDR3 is TGTGCCAGCAGCCTATCTACGGGAGGGAACAATGAGCAGTTCTTC.

As DNA, the CDR3 is TGTGCCAGCAGCCTTACTAGCGGGAGTACCTACGAGCAGTACTTC. It translates to CASSLTSGSTYEQYF. The chain has TRBV5-4 and TRBJ2-7, with 11 nucleotides matching TRBD2. This CDR3 is 15 amino acids long. Looked up from germline, CDR1 is SGHNT and CDR2 is YYREEE (reference sequence). V was clipped by 4 bases and J by 2 bases; unmatched bases: 5.

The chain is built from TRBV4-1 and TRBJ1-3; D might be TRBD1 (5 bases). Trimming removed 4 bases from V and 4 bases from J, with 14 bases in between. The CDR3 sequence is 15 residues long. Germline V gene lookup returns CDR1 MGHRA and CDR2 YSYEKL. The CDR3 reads CASSRFDRVGNTIYF. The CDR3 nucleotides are TGCGCCAGCAGCCGCTTCGACAGAGTAGGAAACACCATATATTTT.

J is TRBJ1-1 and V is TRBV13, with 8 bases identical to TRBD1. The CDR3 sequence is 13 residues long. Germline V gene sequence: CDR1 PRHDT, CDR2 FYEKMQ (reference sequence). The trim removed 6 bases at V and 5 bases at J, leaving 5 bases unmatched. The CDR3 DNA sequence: TGTGCCAGCAGTTTCGACAGGGGTACTGAAGCTTTCTTT. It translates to CASSFDRGTEAFF.

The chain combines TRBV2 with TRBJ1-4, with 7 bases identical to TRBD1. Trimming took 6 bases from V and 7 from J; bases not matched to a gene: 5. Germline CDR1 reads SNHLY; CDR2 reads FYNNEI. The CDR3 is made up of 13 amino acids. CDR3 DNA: TGTGCCAGCAGCCGGGACAGTTTTGAAAAACTGTTTTTT. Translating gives CASSRDSFEKLFF.

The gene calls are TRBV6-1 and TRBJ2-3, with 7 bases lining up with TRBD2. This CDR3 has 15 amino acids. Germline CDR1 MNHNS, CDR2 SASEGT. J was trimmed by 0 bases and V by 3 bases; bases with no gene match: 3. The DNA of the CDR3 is TGTGCCAGCAGTGATAGCGGGTTTAGCACAGATACGCAGTATTTT. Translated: CASSDSGFSTDTQYF.

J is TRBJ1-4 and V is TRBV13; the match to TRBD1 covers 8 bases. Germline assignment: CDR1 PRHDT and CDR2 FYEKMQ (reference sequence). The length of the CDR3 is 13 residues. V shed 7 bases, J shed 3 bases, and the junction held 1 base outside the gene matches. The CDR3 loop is CASKDRANEKLFF. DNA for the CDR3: TGTGCCAGCAAGGACAGGGCTAATGAAAAACTGTTTTTT.

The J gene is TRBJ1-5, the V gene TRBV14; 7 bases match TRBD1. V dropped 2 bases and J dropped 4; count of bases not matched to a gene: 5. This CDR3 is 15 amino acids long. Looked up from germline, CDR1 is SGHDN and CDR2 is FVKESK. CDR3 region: CASSQRTGINQPQHF. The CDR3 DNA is TGTGCCAGCAGCCAAAGGACAGGCATTAATCAGCCCCAGCATTTT.

The CDR3 DNA follows: TGTGCCAGTAGTGCCCCAAGCGGGAGGGCCTACGAGCAGTACTTC. It translates to CASSAPSGRAYEQYF. The chain links TRBV19 to TRBJ2-7; 10 bases map to TRBD2. The germline gives CDR1 LNHDA, CDR2 SQIVND (reference sequence). V lost 5 bases to trimming and J lost 2 bases; unmatched junction nucleotides: 6. The CDR3 is 15 residues long.

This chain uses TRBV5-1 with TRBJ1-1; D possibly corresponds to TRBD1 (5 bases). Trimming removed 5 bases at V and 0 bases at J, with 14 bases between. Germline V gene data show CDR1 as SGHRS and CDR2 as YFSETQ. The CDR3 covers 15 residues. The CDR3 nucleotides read TGCGCCAGCAGTCCAGGGACTCTGATGAACACTGAAGCTTTCTTT. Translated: CASSPGTLMNTEAFF.

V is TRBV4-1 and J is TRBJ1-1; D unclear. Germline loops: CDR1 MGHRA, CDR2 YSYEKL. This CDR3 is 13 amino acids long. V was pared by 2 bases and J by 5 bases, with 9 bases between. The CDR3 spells CASSQFGTTEAFF. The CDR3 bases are TGCGCCAGCAGCCAATTTGGCACAACTGAAGCTTTCTTT.

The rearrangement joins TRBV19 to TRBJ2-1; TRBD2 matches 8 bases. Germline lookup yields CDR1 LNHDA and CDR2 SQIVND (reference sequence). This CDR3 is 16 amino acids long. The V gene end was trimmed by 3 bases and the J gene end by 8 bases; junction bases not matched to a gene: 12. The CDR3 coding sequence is TGTGCCAGTAGTATCGGACCGGGACTAGGTCCCCATGAGCAGTTCTTC. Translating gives CASSIGPGLGPHEQFF.

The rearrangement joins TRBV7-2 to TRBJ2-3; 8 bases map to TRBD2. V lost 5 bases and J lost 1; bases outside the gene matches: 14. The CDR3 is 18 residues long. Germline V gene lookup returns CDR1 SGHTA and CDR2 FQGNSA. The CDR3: CASSPLPSGLSGTDTQYF. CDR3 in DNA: TGTGCCAGCAGCCCTCTCCCTAGCGGGTTGAGTGGCACAGATACGCAGTATTTT.

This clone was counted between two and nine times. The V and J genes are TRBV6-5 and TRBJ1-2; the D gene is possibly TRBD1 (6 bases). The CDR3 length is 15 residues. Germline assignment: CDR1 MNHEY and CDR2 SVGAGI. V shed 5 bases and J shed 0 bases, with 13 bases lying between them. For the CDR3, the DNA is TGTGCCAGCAGTCCTTCGACAGGTGCTAACTATGGCTACACCTTC. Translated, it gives CASSPSTGANYGYTF.

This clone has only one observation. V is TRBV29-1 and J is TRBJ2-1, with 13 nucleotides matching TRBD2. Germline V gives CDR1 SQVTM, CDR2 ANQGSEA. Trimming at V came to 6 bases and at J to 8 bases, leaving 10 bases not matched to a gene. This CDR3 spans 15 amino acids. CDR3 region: CSVGKLAGGQDEQFF. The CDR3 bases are TGCAGCGTGGGCAAACTAGCGGGAGGGCAGGATGAGCAGTTCTTC.

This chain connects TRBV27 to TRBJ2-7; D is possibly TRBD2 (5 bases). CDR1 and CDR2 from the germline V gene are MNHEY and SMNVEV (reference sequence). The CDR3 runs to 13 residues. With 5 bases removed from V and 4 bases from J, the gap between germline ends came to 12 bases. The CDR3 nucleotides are TGTGCCAGCAGTCCGAGTACTAGTTACGAGCAGTACTTC. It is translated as CASSPSTSYEQYF.

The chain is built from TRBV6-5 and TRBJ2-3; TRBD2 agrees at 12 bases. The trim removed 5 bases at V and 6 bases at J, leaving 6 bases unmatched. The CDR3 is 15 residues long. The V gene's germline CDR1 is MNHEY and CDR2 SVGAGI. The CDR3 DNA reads TGTGCCAGCAGTCTAGCGGGAGGGCCCTTGGATACGCAGTATTTT. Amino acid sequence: CASSLAGGPLDTQYF.

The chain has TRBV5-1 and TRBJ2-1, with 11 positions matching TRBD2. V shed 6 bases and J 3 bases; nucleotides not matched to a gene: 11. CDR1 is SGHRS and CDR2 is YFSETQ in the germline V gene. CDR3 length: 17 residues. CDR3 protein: CASTISPTSGIYNEQFF. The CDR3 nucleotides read TGCGCCAGCACCATTTCTCCGACTAGCGGGATCTACAATGAGCAGTTCTTC.

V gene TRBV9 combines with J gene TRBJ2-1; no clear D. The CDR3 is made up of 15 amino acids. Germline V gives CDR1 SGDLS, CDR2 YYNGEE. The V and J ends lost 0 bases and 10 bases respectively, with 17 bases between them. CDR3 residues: CASSVGADPTGEQFF. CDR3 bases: TGTGCCAGCAGCGTAGGTGCGGATCCGACCGGGGAGCAGTTCTTC.

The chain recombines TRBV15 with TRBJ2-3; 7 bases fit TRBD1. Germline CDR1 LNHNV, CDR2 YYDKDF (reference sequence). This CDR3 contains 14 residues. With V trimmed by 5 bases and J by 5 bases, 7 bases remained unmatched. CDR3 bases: TGTGCCACCAGCGTTACGAACAGGGGAGATACGCAGTATTTT. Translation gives CATSVTNRGDTQYF. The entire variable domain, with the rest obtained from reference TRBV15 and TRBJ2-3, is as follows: DAMVIQNPRYQVTQFGKPVTLSCSQTLNHNVMYWYQQKSSQAPKLLFHYYDKDFNNEADTPDNFQSRRPNTSFCFLDIRSPGLGDTAMYLCATSVTNRGDTQYFGPGTRLTVL.

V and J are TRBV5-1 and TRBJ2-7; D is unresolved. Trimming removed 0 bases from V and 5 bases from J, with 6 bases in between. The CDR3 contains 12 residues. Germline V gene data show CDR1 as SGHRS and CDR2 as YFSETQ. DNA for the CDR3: TGCGCCAGCAGCTTGGTTGTAGACGAGCAGTACTTC. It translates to CASSLVVDEQYF.